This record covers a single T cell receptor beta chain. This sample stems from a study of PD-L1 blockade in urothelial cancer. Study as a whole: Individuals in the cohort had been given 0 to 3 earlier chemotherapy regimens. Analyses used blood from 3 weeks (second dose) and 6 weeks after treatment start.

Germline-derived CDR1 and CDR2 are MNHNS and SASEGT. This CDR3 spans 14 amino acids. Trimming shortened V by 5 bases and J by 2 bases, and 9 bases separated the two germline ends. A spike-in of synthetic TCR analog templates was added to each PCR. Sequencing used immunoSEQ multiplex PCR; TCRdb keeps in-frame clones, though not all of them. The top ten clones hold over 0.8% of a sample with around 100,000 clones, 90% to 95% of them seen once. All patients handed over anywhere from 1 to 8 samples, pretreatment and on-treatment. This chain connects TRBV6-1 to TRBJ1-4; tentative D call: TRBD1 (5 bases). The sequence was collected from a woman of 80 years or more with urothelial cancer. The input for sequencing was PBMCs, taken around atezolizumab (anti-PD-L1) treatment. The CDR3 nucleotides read TGTGCCAGCAGTTTGACAGCGACTAATGAAAAACTGTTTTTT. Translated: CASSLTATNEKLFF.